This T cell receptor beta chain emerged from a study of blood T cells in healthy people across ages. Overall study results and limits: Naive T cell percentage showed a strong correlation with TCR beta diversity. Long-lived donors carried more naive CD4+ cells and greater diversity than aged donors. Roughly linear declines in TCR beta diversity per million T cells occurred with age.

A second PCR of 7 to 11 cycles used a sample-barcoded 5' primer and a J-beta primer mix. TCRdb re-analysed the 5' RACE reads in MiXCR, keeping a single row per CDR3 protein. The sample contains roughly 700,000 distinct CDR3 sequences, less than 40% of which appear only once. Per sample, no less than 5 micrograms of total RNA were extracted. Germline assignment: CDR1 DFQATT and CDR2 SNEGSKA (reference sequence). J lost 1 base, V lost 5 bases, and 4 bases had no gene match. This CDR3 is 13 amino acids long. The table lists this clonotype with many counts. Its cognate antigen is unknown. The sequenced sample was blood. The chain has TRBV20-1 and TRBJ1-2; 7 nucleotides line up with TRBD1. The TCR sequence derives from a woman older than 75 in good health. The CDR3 DNA follows: TGCAGTGCTGACAGGGCACATAACTATGGCTACACCTTC. Protein sequence: CSADRAHNYGYTF.